This TCR beta chain was recovered during a study of chemoradiotherapy in HPV16-positive cancers. Background on the study: Functional T-cell assays on a couple of HPV16-positive patients' cells defined candidate HPV-specific clones and common TCR motifs. Broader study findings: Candidate HPV-specific clones and E7-related TCR motifs grew in tumor during treatment. In HPV16-positive patients, HPV-responsive T-cell expansion tracked better recurrence-free survival.

The germline V and J ends were trimmed by 4 bases and 2 bases, with 12 bases remaining between them. The CDR3 is 14 amino acids. Germline assignment: CDR1 KGHSH and CDR2 LQKENI. Notes on this clone: What it binds is not known.

Clones were sequenced by immunoSEQ multiplex PCR, and TCRdb holds only the in-frame ones, with some missing. The sample includes fewer than 40,000 clones, approximately 90% seen only once; the top ten take roughly 3.6%. Repertoires were sampled repeatedly during chemoradiotherapy. This chain uses TRBV18 with TRBJ2-7; D is ambiguous. This receptor was identified in a human donor with HPV-associated anogenital cancer. Sequences were derived from blood, sampled from a patient who underwent chemoradiotherapy. The CDR3 sequence is CASSQDRMTYEQYF. CDR3 DNA: TGTGCCAGCTCACAGGACCGAATGACCTACGAGCAGTACTTC.